This TCR beta chain appears in the sequencing data of a study of T-cell reconstitution after alpha-beta-depleted transplantation in children. Study-level points and caveats: At one year after transplant, newly produced T cells mostly accounted for T-cell counts and diversity. For some patients, TCRbeta diversity was high at day 60 because of recipient T cells and thymic progenitors that survived. Approximately two months post-transplant, alpha-beta T cells reportedly originated from several hundred expanded graft clones.

Library preparation (for TCRbeta) was performed with unique molecular identifiers. TCRdb ran MiXCR on the PCR reads and lists one entry per CDR3 protein. The data contain about 980,000 distinct CDR3 sequences, roughly 29% of them singletons. Per the germline V gene, CDR1 is SGHDN and CDR2 is FVKESK. The CDR3 is 15 residues long. V lost 4 bases, J lost 3 bases, and 14 bases lay in between. As for this clonotype: The antigen is not known.

This sequence joins TRBV14 and TRBJ2-3; possible D gene TRBD1, 5 bases. Here the sequenced sample was PBMCs, mostly from graft donor cells, taken 360 days after TCRalphabeta/CD19-depleted stem cell transplant. The source is a boy in the first two years of life who had a stem cell transplant for SCID, so the T cells may come from the graft donor. The CDR3, as DNA: TGTGCCAGCAGCCCGGCAGGGTTGGGTACAGATACGCAGTATTTT. Residues: CASSPAGLGTDTQYF. Complete variable domain (other parts from reference TRBV14 and TRBJ2-3): EAGVTQFPSHSVIEKGQTVTLRCDPISGHDNLYWYRRVMGKEIKFLLHFVKESKQDESGMPNNRFLAERTGGTYSTLKVQPAELEDSGVYFCASSPAGLGTDTQYFGPGTRLTVL.